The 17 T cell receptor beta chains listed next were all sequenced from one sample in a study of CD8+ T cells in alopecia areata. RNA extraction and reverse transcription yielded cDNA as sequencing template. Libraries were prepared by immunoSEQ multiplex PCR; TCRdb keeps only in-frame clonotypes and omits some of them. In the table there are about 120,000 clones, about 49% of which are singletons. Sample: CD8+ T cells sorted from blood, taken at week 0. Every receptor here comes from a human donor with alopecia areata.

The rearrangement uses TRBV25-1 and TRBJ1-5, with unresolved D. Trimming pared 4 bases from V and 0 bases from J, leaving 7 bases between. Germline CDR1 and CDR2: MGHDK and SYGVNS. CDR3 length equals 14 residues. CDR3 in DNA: TGTGCCAGCAGTGGGGTGGATAGCAATCAGCCCCAGCATTTT. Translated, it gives CASSGVDSNQPQHF.

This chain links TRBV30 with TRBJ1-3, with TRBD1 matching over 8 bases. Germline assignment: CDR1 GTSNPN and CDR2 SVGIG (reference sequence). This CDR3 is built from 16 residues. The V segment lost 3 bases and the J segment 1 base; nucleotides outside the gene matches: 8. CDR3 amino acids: CAWSEVQGGSGNTIYF. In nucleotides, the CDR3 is TGTGCCTGGAGCGAGGTACAGGGGGGGTCTGGAAACACCATATATTTT. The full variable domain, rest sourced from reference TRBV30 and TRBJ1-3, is SQTIHQWPATLVQPVGSPLSLECTVEGTSNPNLYWYRQAAGRGLQLLFYSVGIGQISSEVPQNLSASRPQDRQFILSSKKLLLSDSGFYLCAWSEVQGGSGNTIYFGEGSWLTVV.

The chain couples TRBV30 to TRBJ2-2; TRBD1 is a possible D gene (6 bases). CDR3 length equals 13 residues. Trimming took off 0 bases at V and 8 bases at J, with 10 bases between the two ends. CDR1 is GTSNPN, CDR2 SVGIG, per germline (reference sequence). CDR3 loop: CAWSVQGNGELFF. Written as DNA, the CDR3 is TGTGCCTGGAGTGTACAGGGAAATGGGGAGCTGTTTTTT. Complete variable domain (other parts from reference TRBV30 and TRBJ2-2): SQTIHQWPATLVQPVGSPLSLECTVEGTSNPNLYWYRQAAGRGLQLLFYSVGIGQISSEVPQNLSASRPQDRQFILSSKKLLLSDSGFYLCAWSVQGNGELFFGEGSRLTVL.

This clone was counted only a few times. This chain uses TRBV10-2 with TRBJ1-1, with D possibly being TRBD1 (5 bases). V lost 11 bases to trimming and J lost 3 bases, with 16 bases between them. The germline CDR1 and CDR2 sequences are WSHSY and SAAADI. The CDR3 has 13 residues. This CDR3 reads CALGRGSYTEAFF. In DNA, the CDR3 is TGCGCCCTCGGAAGGGGCTCGTACACTGAAGCTTTCTTT.

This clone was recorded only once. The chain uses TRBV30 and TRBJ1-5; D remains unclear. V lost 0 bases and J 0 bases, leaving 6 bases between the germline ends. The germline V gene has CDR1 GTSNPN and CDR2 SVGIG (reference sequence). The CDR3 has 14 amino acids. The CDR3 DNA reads TGTGCCTGGAGTGTAGGCAGTAGCAATCAGCCCCAGCATTTT. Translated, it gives CAWSVGSSNQPQHF.

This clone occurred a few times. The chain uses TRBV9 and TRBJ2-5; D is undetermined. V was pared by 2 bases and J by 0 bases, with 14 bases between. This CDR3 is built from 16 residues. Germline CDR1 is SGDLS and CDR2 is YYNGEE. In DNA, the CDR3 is TGTGCCAGCAGCGTCTCACAGTTGGGTAACCAAGAGACCCAGTACTTC. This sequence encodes CASSVSQLGNQETQYF.

The CDR3: CASSLLGGNQPQHF. The CDR3 DNA follows: TGTGCCAGCAGCTTACTAGGGGGCAATCAGCCCCAGCATTTT. The chain joins TRBV5-6 to TRBJ1-5, with D perhaps TRBD1 (5 bases). Deletions cut 2 bases from V and 2 bases from J, with 8 bases between. CDR3 size: 14 residues. Per germline, CDR1 SGHDT and CDR2 YYEEEE.

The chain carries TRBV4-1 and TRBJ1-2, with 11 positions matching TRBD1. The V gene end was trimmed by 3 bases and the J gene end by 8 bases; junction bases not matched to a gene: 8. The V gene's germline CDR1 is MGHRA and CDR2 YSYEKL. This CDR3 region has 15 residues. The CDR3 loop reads CASSHGDRGYGGYTF. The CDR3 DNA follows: TGCGCCAGCAGCCATGGGGACAGGGGGTATGGCGGCTACACCTTC.

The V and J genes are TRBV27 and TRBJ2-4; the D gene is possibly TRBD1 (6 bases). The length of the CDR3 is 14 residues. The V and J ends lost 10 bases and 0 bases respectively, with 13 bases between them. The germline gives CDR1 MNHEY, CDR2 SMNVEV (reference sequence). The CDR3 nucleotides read TGTGCCACCTCGGACAGACTAGCCAAAAACATTCAGTACTTC. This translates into CATSDRLAKNIQYF.

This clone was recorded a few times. The CDR3 is CASSVDRGVSYEQYF. In nucleotides, the CDR3 is TGCGCCAGCAGCGTGGACAGGGGGGTATCCTACGAGCAGTACTTC. The chain combines TRBV5-1 with TRBJ2-7; TRBD1 matches at 10 bases. Germline CDR1 reads SGHRS; CDR2 reads YFSETQ. V lost 4 bases, J lost 1 base, and 5 bases stayed unmatched. The CDR3 contains 15 residues.

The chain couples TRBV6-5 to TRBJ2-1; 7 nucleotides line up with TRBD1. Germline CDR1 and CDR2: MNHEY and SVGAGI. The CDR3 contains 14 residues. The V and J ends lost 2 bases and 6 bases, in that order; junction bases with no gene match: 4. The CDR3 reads CASSYRGPINEQFF. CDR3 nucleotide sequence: TGTGCCAGCAGTTACAGGGGGCCCATCAATGAGCAGTTCTTC.

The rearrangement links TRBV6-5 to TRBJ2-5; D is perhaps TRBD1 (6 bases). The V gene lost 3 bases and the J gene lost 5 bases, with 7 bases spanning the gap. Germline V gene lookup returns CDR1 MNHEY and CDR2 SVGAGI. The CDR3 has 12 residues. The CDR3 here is CASSYTGETQYF. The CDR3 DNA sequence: TGTGCCAGCAGTTATACAGGGGAGACCCAGTACTTC.

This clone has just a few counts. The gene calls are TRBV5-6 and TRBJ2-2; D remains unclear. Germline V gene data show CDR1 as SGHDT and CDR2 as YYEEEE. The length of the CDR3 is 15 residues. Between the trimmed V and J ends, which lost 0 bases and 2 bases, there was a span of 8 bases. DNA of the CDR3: TGTGCCAGCAGCTTGGGGGCAGAAAACACCGGGGAGCTGTTTTTT. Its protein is CASSLGAENTGELFF.

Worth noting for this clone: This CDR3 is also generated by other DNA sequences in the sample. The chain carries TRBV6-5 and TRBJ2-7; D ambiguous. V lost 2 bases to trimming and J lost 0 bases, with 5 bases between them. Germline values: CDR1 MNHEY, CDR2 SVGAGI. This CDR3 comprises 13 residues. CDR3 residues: CASSYSDSYEQYF. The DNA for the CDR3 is TGTGCCAGCAGTTACAGTGACTCCTACGAGCAGTACTTC.

CDR3 coding DNA: TGTGCCAGCAGCCCCGAGCGCGGCCAGGGGAGGGAGACCCAGTACTTC. Amino acids: CASSPERGQGRETQYF. The chain uses TRBV7-2 and TRBJ2-5, with D perhaps TRBD1 or TRBD2 (6 bases each). The germline gives CDR1 SGHTA, CDR2 FQGNSA. The V gene lost 5 bases and the J gene lost 5 bases, with 21 bases spanning the gap. The length of the CDR3 is 16 residues.

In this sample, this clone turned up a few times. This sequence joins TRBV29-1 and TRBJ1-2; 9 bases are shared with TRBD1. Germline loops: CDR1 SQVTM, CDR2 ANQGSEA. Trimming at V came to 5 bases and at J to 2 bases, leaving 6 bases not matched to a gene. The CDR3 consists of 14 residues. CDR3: CSVSNRGRNYGYTF. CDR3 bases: TGCAGCGTTAGTAACAGGGGGCGGAACTATGGCTACACCTTC.

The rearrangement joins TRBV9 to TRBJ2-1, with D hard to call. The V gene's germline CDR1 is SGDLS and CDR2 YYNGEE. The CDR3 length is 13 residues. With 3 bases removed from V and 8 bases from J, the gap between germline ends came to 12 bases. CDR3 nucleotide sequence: TGTGCCAGCAGCGCCCGGATCAAGGATGAGCAGTTCTTC. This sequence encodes CASSARIKDEQFF.